A single sample gave rise to the 23 T cell receptor beta chains below, sequenced in a study of blood T cell repertoires in COVID-19. Measured with immunoSEQ multiplex PCR; TCRdb has only the in-frame clones, and not every one. The sample carries about 130,000 clones, just under 85% recorded once. The specimen was PBMCs or T cells enriched from blood (not recorded which). The source is a man aged 50 or older who had recovered from COVID-19.

In this sample, this clone turned up once. The rearrangement uses TRBV2 and TRBJ1-5, with D possibly matching TRBD1 (6 bases). Germline V gene lookup returns CDR1 SNHLY and CDR2 FYNNEI. V shed 2 bases and J shed 4 bases, with 12 bases lying between them. The CDR3 is 15 amino acids. The CDR3 DNA follows: TGTGCCAGCAGTGAATCTCCAGGGGTAAATCAGCCCCAGCATTTT. Translated, it gives CASSESPGVNQPQHF. The whole variable domain, remainder taken from reference TRBV2 and TRBJ1-5, is EPEVTQTPSHQVTQMGQEVILRCVPISNHLYFYWYRQILGQKVEFLVSFYNNEISEKSEIFDDQFSVERPDGSNFTLKIRSTKLEDSAMYFCASSESPGVNQPQHFGDGTRLSIL.

The chain employs TRBV5-6 and TRBJ2-3, with D perhaps matching TRBD2 (6 bases). Trimming took 0 bases from V and 4 from J, leaving 9 bases between them. CDR3 length: 14 residues. CDR1 and CDR2 (germline): SGHDT, YYEEEE. The CDR3 is CASSLGGAPDTQYF. CDR3 nucleotide sequence: TGTGCCAGCAGCTTGGGCGGGGCCCCAGATACGCAGTATTTT.

The J gene is TRBJ2-3, the V gene TRBV3-1 (or the pseudogene TRBV3-2), with 12 bases that match TRBD1. The CDR3 is made up of 16 amino acids. Germline V gives CDR1 LGHDT, CDR2 YNNKEL (reference sequence). Trimming cost V 3 bases and J 3 bases; bases outside gene matches: 4. CDR3 in amino acids: CASSHPGQGATDTQYF. The CDR3 bases are TGTGCCAGCAGCCACCCGGGACAGGGGGCTACAGATACGCAGTATTTT.

The V call is TRBV5-1, the J call TRBJ1-2; TRBD1 agrees at 10 bases. The CDR3 consists of 14 residues. The V segment lost 4 bases and the J segment 2 bases; nucleotides outside the gene matches: 2. The germline V gene encodes CDR1 SGHRS and CDR2 YFSETQ. The CDR3 sequence is CASSPGQGNYGYTF. The CDR3 DNA sequence: TGCGCCAGCAGCCCGGGACAGGGGAACTATGGCTACACCTTC.

The gene calls are TRBV23-1 and TRBJ1-1; weak D call: TRBD1 (5 bases). TRBV23-1 is flagged as an ORF with uncertain function. CDR3 length: 15 residues. Deletions cut 1 base from V and 8 bases from J, with 17 bases between. CDR3 DNA sequence: TGCGCCAGCAGTCAATTGGGTTCCGGGGGTAGGGAAGCTTTCTTT. Protein product: CASSQLGSGGREAFF.

The chain carries TRBV18 and TRBJ1-4, with 7 bases lining up with TRBD1. J gave up 0 bases and V 3 bases, and 1 base lay outside the gene matches. Per germline, CDR1 KGHSH and CDR2 LQKENI. The CDR3 is made up of 15 amino acids. The CDR3 protein is CASSPQGATNEKLFF. The DNA for the CDR3 is TGTGCCAGCTCACCCCAGGGGGCAACTAATGAAAAACTGTTTTTT. The variable domain in full, with the rest retrieved from reference TRBV18 and TRBJ1-4, is NAGVMQNPRHLVRRRGQEARLRCSPMKGHSHVYWYRQLPEEGLKFMVYLQKENIIDESGMPKERFSAEFPKEGPSILRIQQVVRGDSAAYFCASSPQGATNEKLFFGSGTQLSVL.

The rearrangement uses TRBV6-5 and TRBJ2-7; D not certain. Germline CDR1 reads MNHEY; CDR2 reads SVGAGI. V was pared by 0 bases and J by 3 bases, with 9 bases between. CDR3 length: 14 amino acids. The CDR3 nucleotides read TGTGCCAGCAGTTACTCTGGCACCTTCTACGAGCAGTACTTC. It codes for CASSYSGTFYEQYF.

The CDR3 spells CASSQDLRRLTGELFF. The CDR3 nucleotides are TGCGCCAGCAGCCAAGATTTGCGCAGACTTACCGGGGAGCTGTTTTTT. The rearrangement uses TRBV4-3 and TRBJ2-2; unclear D gene. Trimming took 0 bases from V and 5 from J, leaving 13 bases between them. This CDR3 contains 16 residues. Germline assignment: CDR1 LGHNA and CDR2 YSLEER.

The chain has TRBV7-2 and TRBJ2-2; possibly TRBD1 for D (7 bases). This CDR3 spans 15 amino acids. The V gene's germline CDR1 is SGHTA and CDR2 FQGNSA. The V end was cut by 10 bases, the J end by 4 bases, with 19 bases between. CDR3 protein: CATHVSGGTTGELFF. For the CDR3, the DNA is TGTGCCACCCACGTGTCAGGGGGGACCACCGGGGAGCTGTTTTTT. Combining the CDR3 with reference TRBV7-2 and TRBJ2-2 gives the whole variable domain GAGVSQSPSNKVTEKGKDVELRCDPISGHTALYWYRQSLGQGLEFLIYFQGNSAPDKSGLPSDRFSAERTGGSVSTLTIQRTQQEDSAVYLCATHVSGGTTGELFFGEGSRLTVL.

This chain uses TRBV7-3 with TRBJ1-5, with D maybe TRBD1 (6 bases). The CDR3 has 13 residues. Germline CDR1 and CDR2: SGHTA and FQGTGA. Deletions cut 5 bases from V and 4 bases from J, with 9 bases between. The CDR3, as DNA: TGTGCCAGCAGCCAAGGACAGAATCAGCCCCAGCATTTT. Translation: CASSQGQNQPQHF. Looking up the rest from reference TRBV7-3 and TRBJ1-5 gives the full variable domain: GAGVSQTPSNKVTEKGKYVELRCDPISGHTALYWYRQSLGQGPEFLIYFQGTGAADDSGLPNDRFFAVRPEGSVSTLKIQRTERGDSAVYLCASSQGQNQPQHFGDGTRLSIL.

The CDR3, as DNA: TGCGCCAGCAGCTTGGCGCTAGCGGGGGAGGGCAAAAACATTCAGTACTTC. This translates into CASSLALAGEGKNIQYF. The genes are TRBV5-1 and TRBJ2-4; 10 nucleotides line up with TRBD2. The V gene end was trimmed by 0 bases and the J gene end by 3 bases; junction bases not matched to a gene: 6. CDR3 size: 17 residues. Germline assignment: CDR1 SGHRS and CDR2 YFSETQ.

V is TRBV2 and J is TRBJ2-3, with 7 bases that match TRBD1. Germline V gene data show CDR1 as SNHLY and CDR2 as FYNNEI. There are 15 residues in the CDR3. The ends lost 4 bases at V and 0 bases at J; junction bases unmatched: 4. Written as DNA, the CDR3 is TGTGCCAGCAGTGCGGACAGGACTAGCACAGATACGCAGTATTTT. The encoded protein is CASSADRTSTDTQYF.

The V gene is TRBV5-1, the J gene TRBJ2-7, with 7 positions matching TRBD1. This CDR3 comprises 16 residues. Germline lookup yields CDR1 SGHRS and CDR2 YFSETQ. V lost 2 bases, J lost 2 bases, and 10 bases stayed unmatched. CDR3 residues: CASSLKTLDRAYEQYF. CDR3 bases: TGCGCCAGCAGCTTAAAGACGTTAGACAGGGCCTACGAGCAGTACTTC.

The chain has TRBV6-5 and TRBJ2-7; D is unresolved. V lost 2 bases and J lost 6, with 8 bases in between. The CDR3 sequence is 12 residues long. Germline CDR1 reads MNHEY; CDR2 reads SVGAGI. CDR3 in amino acids: CASSYIAGEQYF. The CDR3 DNA is TGTGCCAGCAGTTACATTGCCGGCGAGCAGTACTTC.

This sequence joins TRBV5-1 and TRBJ1-6; a weak D match, TRBD1 (5 bases). Trimming removed 0 bases at V and 3 bases at J, with 16 bases between. The CDR3 consists of 18 residues. CDR1 and CDR2 (germline): SGHRS, YFSETQ. The CDR3 sequence is CASSLGLVGGDYNSPLHF. For the CDR3, the DNA is TGCGCCAGCAGCTTGGGCCTGGTGGGGGGTGACTATAATTCACCCCTCCACTTT.

The chain carries TRBV5-6 and TRBJ2-1; 8 bases match TRBD1. The junction had 4 bases not matched to a gene; V was cut back by 2 bases and J by 9 bases. CDR1 and CDR2 (germline): SGHDT, YYEEEE. The length of the CDR3 is 13 residues. CDR3 DNA sequence: TGTGCCAGCAGCTTTGGCAGGGGGCGTGAGCAGTTCTTC. Protein product: CASSFGRGREQFF.

V gene TRBV9 combines with J gene TRBJ2-1, with 10 bases aligning to TRBD2. The V and J ends lost 3 bases and 3 bases, in that order; junction bases with no gene match: 6. Germline loops: CDR1 SGDLS, CDR2 YYNGEE. The CDR3 sequence is 16 residues long. The CDR3 protein is CASSAERGGRYNEQFF. The CDR3 DNA reads as TGTGCCAGCAGCGCAGAGCGGGGGGGCCGCTACAATGAGCAGTTCTTC.

V and J are TRBV19 and TRBJ1-1; 7 nucleotides line up with TRBD1. Looked up from germline, CDR1 is LNHDA and CDR2 is SQIVND (reference sequence). V trimming: 5 bases; J trimming: 2 bases; junction bases outside the gene matches: 8. The CDR3 spans 15 residues. CDR3 protein: CASSYRQGTNTEAFF. In DNA, the CDR3 is TGTGCCAGTAGTTATAGACAGGGCACAAACACTGAAGCTTTCTTT.

The rearrangement joins TRBV12-1 to TRBJ1-5; the D call of TRBD1 is as the table states it, not checked on the DNA. TRBV12-1 is termed a pseudogene. This CDR3 has 18 amino acids. The CDR3 region is CASSLQDEGQGAREPQHF. The CDR3 nucleotides are TGTGCCAGCAGCCTGCAGGACGAGGGACAGGGGGCGAGGGAGCCCCAGCATTTT.

The genes are TRBV6-6 and TRBJ1-1, with unresolved D. Germline values: CDR1 MNHNY, CDR2 SVGAGI (reference sequence). V was trimmed by 2 bases and J by 11 bases, leaving 15 bases between them. This CDR3 has 13 amino acids. Here the CDR3 reads CASSYVRVMEAFF. The CDR3 DNA sequence: TGTGCCAGCAGTTACGTGAGGGTCATGGAGGCTTTCTTT.

In its sample, this clone was seen a few times. The chain employs TRBV6-4 and TRBJ2-1, with 9 bases that match TRBD1. The J segment lost 4 bases and the V segment lost 5 bases, leaving 6 bases of the junction unmatched. Germline loops: CDR1 MRHNA, CDR2 SNTAGT. The CDR3 extends over 15 amino acids. The chain's CDR3 is CASSPRTGVYNEQFF. The CDR3 DNA sequence: TGTGCCAGCAGTCCACGGACAGGGGTATACAATGAGCAGTTCTTC.

This clone turned up a few times. This chain connects TRBV9 to TRBJ1-5, with D hard to call. Trimming removed 0 bases from V and 6 bases from J, with 7 bases in between. The CDR3 contains 13 residues. From germline, CDR1 is SGDLS and CDR2 YYNGEE. This CDR3 reads CASSVAPSQPQHF. CDR3 nucleotide sequence: TGTGCCAGCAGCGTAGCCCCTAGTCAGCCCCAGCATTTT.

The rearrangement uses TRBV5-1 and TRBJ2-1, with TRBD2 matching 9 bases. Germline-derived CDR1 and CDR2 are SGHRS and YFSETQ. Trimming cost V 0 bases and J 5 bases; bases outside gene matches: 6. This CDR3 is built from 16 residues. CDR3 bases: TGCGCCAGCAGCTTGGAGGCGGGGGGGCGCAACAATGAGCAGTTCTTC. Residues: CASSLEAGGRNNEQFF.